The 15 T cell receptor beta chains given below trace back to one sample, sequenced in a study of cytomegalovirus exposure and HLA in healthy donors. The PCR used 60 Vbeta and 13 Jbeta primers. Some clones are missing from TCRdb's copy, which holds only in-frame ones; the method was immunoSEQ multiplex PCR. The sample holds 130,000 to 150,000 clones, around 80% seen once. Sequenced material: PBMCs. These receptors all come from a female donor in good health and CMV-seronegative.

This clone was found once. The chain uses TRBV7-9 and TRBJ1-5; 9 bases are a match to TRBD1. Germline CDR1 is SEHNR and CDR2 is FQNEAQ (reference sequence). The CDR3 runs to 16 residues. With V trimmed by 5 bases and J by 4 bases, 9 bases remained unmatched. The DNA for the CDR3 is TGTGCCAGCAGCCCACCCGAGACAGGGGGAAATCAGCCCCAGCATTTT. It encodes CASSPPETGGNQPQHF.

The V and J genes are TRBV7-3 and TRBJ2-1, with 7 positions matching TRBD2. The trim removed 5 bases at V and 4 bases at J, leaving 8 bases unmatched. Germline V gene data show CDR1 as SGHTA and CDR2 as FQGTGA. The CDR3 loop spans 15 amino acids. CDR3 amino acids: CASSHGGSEYNEQFF. DNA for the CDR3: TGTGCCAGCAGCCACGGGGGGAGCGAGTACAATGAGCAGTTCTTC.

This chain links TRBV10-3 with TRBJ2-5, with 7 bases fitting TRBD2. Germline CDR1 and CDR2: ENHRY and SYGVKD. The V gene end was trimmed by 8 bases and the J gene end by 4 bases; junction bases not matched to a gene: 7. The CDR3 has 13 residues. CDR3 bases: TGTGCCATCGGGGGGGACTATGGAGAGACCCAGTACTTC. This codes for CAIGGDYGETQYF.

The rearrangement joins TRBV4-2 to TRBJ2-5, with D perhaps TRBD2 (6 bases). Germline assignment: CDR1 LGHNA and CDR2 YNFKEQ. The V end lost 1 base, the J end lost 2 bases, and 8 bases lay between the germline ends. The CDR3 loop spans 14 amino acids. The DNA for the CDR3 is TGTGCCAGCAGCCAAGCGAGCGGGCAAGAGACCCAGTACTTC. Translating it yields CASSQASGQETQYF.

This chain uses TRBV5-1 with TRBJ1-2; 7 bases line up with TRBD1. Germline-derived CDR1 and CDR2 are SGHRS and YFSETQ. V was pared by 3 bases and J by 6 bases, with 5 bases of the junction left unmatched. The CDR3 is 13 amino acids. The CDR3 coding sequence is TGCGCCAGCAGCTCGCAGGGGGGTAATGGCTACACCTTC. Translating it yields CASSSQGGNGYTF.

This clone appeared a single time. V and J are TRBV30 and TRBJ2-1, with 7 positions matching TRBD2. The CDR3 length is 16 residues. Germline CDR1 and CDR2: GTSNPN and SVGIG (reference sequence). The V and J ends lost 3 bases and 5 bases, in that order; junction bases with no gene match: 13. CDR3 loop: CAWRRPSAGAHNEQFF. CDR3 nucleotide sequence: TGTGCCTGGAGACGTCCTTCGGCGGGAGCACACAATGAGCAGTTCTTC.

The chain couples TRBV6-1 to TRBJ1-2; 8 positions agree with TRBD1. The CDR3 sequence is 15 residues long. V was clipped by 4 bases and J by 8 bases; unmatched bases: 12. From germline, CDR1 is MNHNS and CDR2 SASEGT. The CDR3 protein is CASSAVGQGARGYTF. In DNA, the CDR3 is TGTGCCAGCAGTGCAGTAGGGCAGGGGGCGCGGGGCTACACCTTC.

CDR3 coding DNA: TGTGCCAGCAGCGTACAGGGGGGGAACAATGAGCAGTTCTTC. It codes for CASSVQGGNNEQFF. This chain connects TRBV5-6 to TRBJ2-1; D may be TRBD1 (8 bases). This CDR3 has 14 residues. V was clipped by 4 bases and J by 5 bases, with 13 bases between them. The germline CDR1 and CDR2 sequences are SGHDT and YYEEEE. Complete variable domain (other parts from reference TRBV5-6 and TRBJ2-1): DAGVTQSPTHLIKTRGQQVTLRCSPKSGHDTVSWYQQALGQGPQFIFQYYEEEERQRGNFPDRFSGHQFPNYSSELNVNALLLGDSALYLCASSVQGGNNEQFFGPGTRLTVL.

This clone has just a few counts. The V and J genes are TRBV5-1 and TRBJ1-1, with D unclear. The CDR3 contains 14 residues. Trimming cost V 6 bases and J 1 base, with 13 bases left between them. CDR1 is SGHRS and CDR2 is YFSETQ in the germline V gene. The CDR3 DNA reads TGCGCCAGCATGGTCTCTAGCGGGAACACTGAAGCTTTCTTT. It translates to CASMVSSGNTEAFF.

The chain joins TRBV5-6 to TRBJ1-5; D remains ambiguous. Per the germline V gene, CDR1 is SGHDT and CDR2 is YYEEEE. CDR3 length: 14 amino acids. V lost 1 base and J lost 0, with 5 bases in between. CDR3 DNA: TGTGCCAGCAGCTTGCGGGGTAGCAATCAGCCCCAGCATTTT. Its translation: CASSLRGSNQPQHF.

The chain joins TRBV5-1 to TRBJ1-4; D gene ambiguous. CDR3 length: 17 residues. Per germline, CDR1 SGHRS and CDR2 YFSETQ. Deletions cut 2 bases from V and 0 bases from J, with 14 bases between. CDR3 bases: TGCGCCAGCAGCTTTGGCGGGTGGGATGCAACTAATGAAAAACTGTTTTTT. Its protein product is CASSFGGWDATNEKLFF.

The chain links TRBV10-3 to TRBJ2-7, with a tentative D call TRBD2 (6 bases). V dropped 3 bases and J dropped 5 bases, with 11 bases sitting between them. The CDR3 consists of 13 residues. In germline, CDR1 is ENHRY, CDR2 SYGVKD. The DNA of the CDR3 is TGTGCCATCAGTGACTTTGGAGGGAACGAGCAGTACTTC. The encoded protein is CAISDFGGNEQYF.

The chain couples TRBV28 to TRBJ2-1; possible D gene TRBD2, 5 bases. CDR3 length equals 11 residues. Germline V gene data show CDR1 as MDHEN and CDR2 as SYDVKM. V lost 3 bases to trimming and J lost 8 bases, with 5 bases between them. The CDR3: CASSFGDEQFF. CDR3 bases: TGTGCCAGCAGTTTCGGGGATGAGCAGTTCTTC.

In nucleotides, the CDR3 is TGTGCCAGCAGACTAGCGGGGTTATCCGAGCAGTACTTC. Encoded protein: CASRLAGLSEQYF. This rearrangement joins TRBV28 to TRBJ2-7, with 10 bases identical to TRBD2. V gave up 6 bases and J gave up 6 bases; unmatched junction bases: 5. The CDR3 totals 13 residues. CDR1 is MDHEN, CDR2 SYDVKM, per germline.

The chain couples TRBV15 to TRBJ1-2; TRBD1 matches 9 bases. The CDR3 runs to 15 residues. Germline CDR1 reads LNHNV; CDR2 reads YYDKDF (reference sequence). V gave up 1 base and J gave up 6 bases; unmatched junction bases: 6. The CDR3 bases are TGTGCCACCAGCAGAGTTGGGACAGGGAAGGATGGCTACACCTTC. It is translated as CATSRVGTGKDGYTF.